This entry is about one TCR beta chain. This clone turned up a few times. Its antigen remains unidentified. One base away there is no much larger clone; base qualities are not given. The data derive from a study of blood T cell repertoires in COVID-19 (dated by TCRdb to the early 2020s). Study-wide context: Samples from collaborators originated in the United States, Italy and Spain and spanned both the acute and convalescent phases of COVID-19. The material from the prospective study consisted of cDNA or gDNA derived from T cells, B-cell-depleted T cells, or PBMCs. Sample metadata almost always included a de-identified subject ID, COVID-19 status, age in years and sex. The dataset comprised deeply sampled blood TCRbeta repertoires from subjects exposed to, actively infected with, or recovered from COVID-19. Where available, HLA class I and class II types were obtained from metadata supplied by the sample provider rather than from assay-based typing. A freely available public database, intended as a resource for researchers studying the immune response to SARS-CoV-2, is where the repertoires were released. The samples were drawn from two sources: the first 160 participants of the ongoing ImmuneRACE study, and 950 to 1,500 subjects contributed by 6 global collaborators. Study-wide conclusions, independent of this receptor: Clinical and demographic metadata were provided uncurated, with the amount varying by source and participant.

In the prospective study, participants were roughly 18 to 95 years old, resided in 20 to 30 geographic areas of the United States, and were enrolled through a virtual design. In the prospective study, participants were assigned to cohorts based on the clinical history participants reported in a screening survey and a study questionnaire. In the prospective study, whole blood, serum and a nasopharyngeal or oropharyngeal swab were collected from each participant by mobile phlebotomists. Additional blood draws and questionnaires over an approximately 2-month period could optionally be provided by prospective study participants. Before DNA extraction, blood samples from the prospective study were shipped at room temperature or frozen. TCRbeta CDR3 regions were amplified from genomic DNA using the immunoSEQ Assay, a bias-controlled multiplex PCR. The authors' pipeline ran thus. Within the assay, amplification of reference gene primers was used to estimate how many nucleated cells each sample contained. To quantify the absolute abundance of each unique TCRbeta CDR3 rearrangement, sequence reads were collapsed and filtered. For each sample, productive Simpson clonality was calculated as the square root of Simpson's diversity index over productive rearrangements. Not all clones reach the TCRdb copy of this immuneACCESS table, which keeps in-frame sequences only. Checked studies attribute under half of the gap to unresolved V genes and leave the rest unexplained. V and J calls and clone size are those listed in that table; D and trimming were worked out from the DNA. In this sample the table shows a few hundred thousand clones, approximately 90% of which occur a single time. The top ten hold 2% to 3% of the sample.

Looking up the germline V gene yields CDR1 SGHRS and CDR2 YFSETQ. The junction shows trimming of 5 bases on V and 0 bases on J, plus 9 bases between the germline ends. Counted from cysteine to phenylalanine, this CDR3 has 14 amino acids. This entry keeps only the CDR3 DNA: 42 bases, framed from base 1. The chain was built from TRBV5-1 and TRBJ1-3; 5 matching bases give a weak D call of TRBD1. Input material: PBMCs or T cells enriched from blood (not recorded which). This sequence was found in a middle-aged woman with acute COVID-19. The DNA reads as follows: TGCGCCAGCAGACTCGACAGCTCTGGAAACACCATATATTTT. Its translation reads: CASRLDSSGNTIYF.